This T cell receptor (beta chain) was obtained from a study of T-cell memory formation after mild COVID-19. TCRdb re-analysed the 5' RACE reads in MiXCR, keeping a single row per CDR3 protein. The sample has 95,000 to 110,000 distinct CDR3 sequences; around 15% are singletons. Germline loops: CDR1 SGHDN, CDR2 FVKESK. Trimming cost V 5 bases and J 0 bases; bases outside gene matches: 6. This CDR3 contains 16 residues. Specimen: PBMCs or a T cell subset sorted from them (not recorded which). The chain uses TRBV14 and TRBJ2-1; 8 bases map to TRBD2. The receptor was derived from a man between 18 and 35 years old who had mild COVID-19 (a few samples of this study predate the infection). Cell type and time point are not known. The CDR3: CASSVLAGSSYNEQFF. DNA for the CDR3: TGTGCCAGCAGCGTTCTAGCGGGCAGCTCCTACAATGAGCAGTTCTTC.